These 13 T cell receptor beta chains originate from one sample sequenced in a study of T cells after yellow fever vaccination. TCRdb redid the calling of the 5' RACE reads with MiXCR, one entry per CDR3 protein. The sample consists of some 560,000 distinct CDR3 sequences, less than 20% of them appearing once. The specimen was PBMCs, collected 15 days after the yellow fever booster vaccination. The receptors originated from a man aged 25-45 years who received the YFV17D yellow fever vaccine.

The rearrangement uses TRBV5-1 and TRBJ2-1; no reliable D call. This CDR3 comprises 15 residues. Germline V lookup: CDR1 SGHRS, CDR2 YFSETQ. V shed 0 bases and J shed 10 bases, with 17 bases lying between them. CDR3 sequence: CASSLVWVGPEEQFF. The CDR3 DNA reads TGCGCCAGCAGCTTGGTCTGGGTGGGTCCGGAGGAGCAGTTCTTC.

The chain combines TRBV20-1 with TRBJ2-7; D unclear. CDR1 is DFQATT, CDR2 SNEGSKA, per germline (reference sequence). Trimming left V 3 bases short and J 3 bases short, with 15 bases between. This CDR3 has 14 amino acids. The CDR3, as DNA: TGCAGTGCTAGGGCGGCAAACAAATACTACGAGCAGTACTTC. Amino acids: CSARAANKYYEQYF.

A few counts support this clonotype. This chain connects TRBV7-2 to TRBJ2-7; 7 nucleotides line up with TRBD2. J was trimmed by 5 bases and V by 0 bases; bases with no gene match: 4. From germline, CDR1 is SGHTA and CDR2 FQGNSA. This CDR3 is 14 amino acids long. For the CDR3, the DNA is TGTGCCAGCAGCTTAGCGGGAGGGAGCCACGAGCAGTACTTC. Its protein is CASSLAGGSHEQYF.

A few counts support this clonotype. The J gene is TRBJ2-2, the V gene TRBV12-3 or TRBV12-4; TRBD1 aligns across 7 bases. The V and J ends lost 3 bases and 4 bases, in that order; junction bases with no gene match: 5. The CDR3 is 15 amino acids. CDR3 sequence reads: CASSFRGQPTGELFF. The CDR3 DNA follows: TGTGCCAGCAGTTTTAGGGGACAGCCCACCGGGGAGCTGTTTTTT.

This clonotype showed up just a few times. The rearrangement links TRBV14 to TRBJ2-3; 12 nucleotides match TRBD2. Germline V gene sequence: CDR1 SGHDN, CDR2 FVKESK. Unmatched junction bases numbered 7, after V lost 5 bases and J lost 4 bases. The CDR3 is 16 residues long. The CDR3 is CASSKRLAGVSDTQYF. The CDR3 DNA reads TGTGCCAGCAGCAAAAGACTAGCGGGAGTTTCAGATACGCAGTATTTT.

This clonotype was detected only a few times. The chain employs TRBV15 and TRBJ2-7; TRBD1 matches at 12 bases. The V gene end was trimmed by 2 bases and the J gene end by 6 bases; junction bases not matched to a gene: 5. Germline V gene data show CDR1 as LNHNV and CDR2 as YYDKDF (reference sequence). The CDR3 sequence is 15 residues long. As DNA, the CDR3 is TGTGCCACCAGCAGAAAGGGACAGGGGGCAGGCGAGCAGTACTTC. Translated: CATSRKGQGAGEQYF.

This clonotype was counted ten times or more. The CDR3 spells CSAQQGAREKLFF. The CDR3 DNA follows: TGCAGTGCTCAACAGGGGGCGCGGGAAAAACTGTTTTTT. The chain recombines TRBV20-1 with TRBJ1-4; 9 bases line up with TRBD1. Germline V gene data show CDR1 as DFQATT and CDR2 as SNEGSKA (reference sequence). After removal of 5 bases from V and 8 bases from J, the junction contained 6 bases not matched to a gene. CDR3 length: 13 amino acids.

This clonotype was detected a few times. V is TRBV7-8 and J is TRBJ1-5, with D uncertain. The CDR3 sequence is 15 residues long. Trimming left V 1 base short and J 0 bases short, with 7 bases between. CDR1 is SGHVS, CDR2 FQNEAQ, per germline. CDR3 sequence reads: CASSLGAYSNQPQHF. The DNA of the CDR3 is TGTGCCAGCAGCTTAGGAGCCTATAGCAATCAGCCCCAGCATTTT.

The rearrangement uses TRBV6-2 or TRBV6-3 and TRBJ2-1; tentatively, D is TRBD2 (6 bases). From germline, CDR1 is MNHEY and CDR2 SVGEGT. The CDR3 has 12 residues. The ends were cut back, 6 bases at V and 12 bases at J, with 15 bases in the middle. The CDR3 loop is CASRTWGGVQFF. CDR3 sequence (DNA): TGTGCCAGCAGAACCTGGGGCGGGGTGCAGTTCTTC.

V is TRBV28 and J is TRBJ1-2; D not certain. This CDR3 is built from 15 residues. Deletions cut 2 bases from V and 4 bases from J, with 14 bases between. Germline assignment: CDR1 MDHEN and CDR2 SYDVKM. The DNA for the CDR3 is TGTGCCAGCAGTTTAGTCCTGACTCTCACCTATGGCTACACCTTC. This codes for CASSLVLTLTYGYTF.

This clonotype appeared a few times. The CDR3 DNA sequence: TGTGCCAGCAGACCTCAGGGGAGGGGAGAGACCCAGTACTTC. Translated, it gives CASRPQGRGETQYF. The rearrangement joins TRBV6-1 to TRBJ2-5, with D perhaps TRBD2 (7 bases). The CDR3 is 14 residues long. V lost 6 bases and J lost 4, with 15 bases in between. Germline CDR1 MNHNS, CDR2 SASEGT.

This clonotype occurred a few times. The gene calls are TRBV7-2 and TRBJ2-2; the D gene is possibly TRBD2 (5 bases). This CDR3 is 16 amino acids long. Between the trimmed V and J ends, which lost 1 base and 5 bases, there was a span of 14 bases. Germline V gene sequence: CDR1 SGHTA, CDR2 FQGNSA. The CDR3 sequence is CASSLGRLGGTGELFF. Written as DNA, the CDR3 is TGTGCCAGCAGCTTAGGTCGTTTGGGCGGGACCGGGGAGCTGTTTTTT. Full variable domain (rest looked up from reference TRBV7-2 and TRBJ2-2): GAGVSQSPSNKVTEKGKDVELRCDPISGHTALYWYRQSLGQGLEFLIYFQGNSAPDKSGLPSDRFSAERTGGSVSTLTIQRTQQEDSAVYLCASSLGRLGGTGELFFGEGSRLTVL.

This chain uses TRBV29-1 with TRBJ1-2; a possible D gene is TRBD1 (5 bases). This CDR3 has 13 amino acids. V shed 3 bases and J shed 4 bases, with 12 bases lying between them. From germline, CDR1 is SQVTM and CDR2 ANQGSEA. The CDR3 nucleotides read TGCAGCGTTGACCAGGGAGTTGGCTATGGCTACACCTTC. It specifies CSVDQGVGYGYTF.